Presented here are 27 T cell receptor beta chains from one specimen sequenced in a study of T cell changes during pregnancy in multiple sclerosis. Sequenced by immunoSEQ multiplex PCR; TCRdb stores in-frame clones only, minus some. This sample has tens of thousands of clones, with approximately 91% found just once. Specimen: peripheral blood, collected in the third trimester of pregnancy. The source is a female donor with multiple sclerosis, enrolled in a pregnancy study.

CDR3 residues: CASRLTGGFQETQYF. In DNA form, the CDR3 reads TGCGCCAGCAGATTGACAGGGGGTTTTCAAGAGACCCAGTACTTC. The V gene is TRBV5-1, the J gene TRBJ2-5, with 9 bases lining up with TRBD1. From germline, CDR1 is SGHRS and CDR2 YFSETQ. Unmatched junction bases numbered 7, after V lost 5 bases and J lost 2 bases. The CDR3 totals 15 residues.

The V gene is TRBV18, the J gene TRBJ1-2; TRBD1 aligns across 9 bases. Losses at the gene ends were 3 bases for V and 8 bases for J; bases not matched to a gene: 4. The CDR3 is made up of 13 amino acids. Germline-derived CDR1 and CDR2 are KGHSH and LQKENI. The CDR3 spells CASSPGTGRGYTF. The CDR3 nucleotides read TGTGCCAGCTCACCCGGGACAGGGCGAGGCTACACCTTC.

This chain connects TRBV5-4 to TRBJ1-3; the D gene is possibly TRBD1 (5 bases). V lost 7 bases and J lost 0, with 11 bases in between. CDR3 length: 14 amino acids. The germline V gene has CDR1 SGHNT and CDR2 YYREEE (reference sequence). In DNA, the CDR3 is TGTGCCAGCGGACGACAGAGCTCTGGAAACACCATATATTTT. It specifies CASGRQSSGNTIYF.

The chain carries TRBV30 and TRBJ2-2; TRBD2 aligns across 13 bases. CDR3 length: 14 amino acids. The germline CDR1 and CDR2 sequences are GTSNPN and SVGIG (reference sequence). Trimming cost V 4 bases and J 14 bases; bases outside gene matches: 10. The CDR3 DNA follows: TGTGCCTGGAACCGGGGACTAGCGGGGACGGAACTGTTTTTT. Translated, it gives CAWNRGLAGTELFF.

The V gene is TRBV29-1, the J gene TRBJ2-3; D possibly corresponds to TRBD1 (5 bases). V was trimmed by 3 bases and J by 3 bases, leaving 16 bases between them. The CDR3 spans 15 residues. The germline V gene has CDR1 SQVTM and CDR2 ANQGSEA. The CDR3 region has the DNA TGCAGCGTTGAGGGAACAGGATATTCAACAGATACGCAGTATTTT. This codes for CSVEGTGYSTDTQYF.

This sequence joins TRBV11-2 and TRBJ2-3; 7 bases line up with TRBD2. CDR1 is SGHAT and CDR2 is FQNNGV in the germline V gene. The ends lost 7 bases at V and 2 bases at J; junction bases unmatched: 12. This CDR3 region has 16 residues. The CDR3 is CASTWEGKLTTDTQYF. In DNA, the CDR3 is TGTGCCAGCACCTGGGAGGGGAAGCTTACCACAGATACGCAGTATTTT.

This sequence joins TRBV6-5 and TRBJ2-2; 9 bases line up with TRBD2. The CDR3 runs to 15 residues. Trimming cost V 5 bases and J 5 bases; bases outside gene matches: 6. From germline, CDR1 is MNHEY and CDR2 SVGAGI. The CDR3 coding sequence is TGTGCCAGCAGTCCCAGCGGGGGGAGAACCGGGGAGCTGTTTTTT. Translating gives CASSPSGGRTGELFF.

V and J are TRBV6-5 and TRBJ1-4, with 8 bases matching TRBD1. Germline loops: CDR1 MNHEY, CDR2 SVGAGI. Germline trimming cut 2 bases from V and 0 bases from J; bases unmatched to any gene: 2. The CDR3 totals 16 residues. The CDR3 DNA follows: TGTGCCAGCAGTTACGGACAGGGCGCAACTAATGAAAAACTGTTTTTT. Translation: CASSYGQGATNEKLFF.

This clone was seen a handful of times. The V gene is TRBV9, the J gene TRBJ1-5, with TRBD1 matching over 7 bases. This CDR3 comprises 15 residues. Germline V gives CDR1 SGDLS, CDR2 YYNGEE. Trimming at V came to 5 bases and at J to 6 bases, leaving 11 bases not matched to a gene. DNA of the CDR3: TGTGCCAGCAGTTCACAGGGGAAGCAGGGTCAGCCCCAGCATTTT. Protein sequence: CASSSQGKQGQPQHF.

The chain links TRBV5-3 to TRBJ2-5; D ambiguous. TRBV5-3 counts as an open reading frame of uncertain function. V lost 7 bases and J lost 4, with 11 bases in between. This CDR3 is built from 12 residues. The CDR3 protein is CARVTATETQYF. The CDR3 DNA is TGTGCCAGAGTCACTGCCACAGAGACCCAGTACTTC.

The chain carries TRBV7-9 and TRBJ2-1; D possibly corresponds to TRBD2 (6 bases). CDR1 and CDR2 from the germline V gene are SEHNR and FQNEAQ (reference sequence). Trimming stripped 1 base from V and 15 bases from J, with 19 bases between. This CDR3 has 14 residues. The CDR3 coding sequence is TGTGCCAGCAGCTTAGAGCGGGCTTGGGGCAGCCTGTTCTTC. The encoded protein is CASSLERAWGSLFF.

CDR3 sequence (DNA): TGTGCCACCCTAGGACAGGCGAGCTCTGGGGCCAACGTCCTGACTTTC. Amino acid sequence: CATLGQASSGANVLTF. The V and J genes are TRBV2 and TRBJ2-6; 7 positions agree with TRBD1. V dropped 10 bases and J dropped 0; count of bases not matched to a gene: 9. The CDR3 length is 16 residues. The germline CDR1 and CDR2 sequences are SNHLY and FYNNEI.

The chain uses TRBV6-6 and TRBJ2-7; the D is unclear. Germline values: CDR1 MNHNY, CDR2 SVGAGI (reference sequence). This CDR3 has 13 residues. Trimming took 0 bases from V and 3 from J, leaving 6 bases between them. The DNA of the CDR3 is TGTGCCAGCAGTTACTCGCCAGTCTACGAGCAGTACTTC. This sequence encodes CASSYSPVYEQYF.

V and J are TRBV7-9 and TRBJ1-2; 8 bases match TRBD1. CDR1 SEHNR and CDR2 FQNEAQ come from the germline V gene (reference sequence). The CDR3 contains 15 residues. With V trimmed by 2 bases and J by 4 bases, 6 bases remained unmatched. CDR3 amino acids: CASSLRTGPFYGYTF. For the CDR3, the DNA is TGTGCCAGCAGCTTAAGGACAGGGCCGTTCTATGGCTACACCTTC.

This clone was counted a few times. As DNA, the CDR3 is TGTGCCAGCAGAGGGGTAGGGGGCGGTCTGTGGCAGTACTTC. Amino acid sequence: CASRGVGGGLWQYF. The chain couples TRBV28 to TRBJ2-7; 7 bases line up with TRBD1. From germline, CDR1 is MDHEN and CDR2 SYDVKM. V lost 6 bases to trimming and J lost 9 bases; unmatched junction nucleotides: 14. The CDR3 covers 14 residues. Full variable domain (remainder filled in from reference TRBV28 and TRBJ2-7): DVKVTQSSRYLVKRTGEKVFLECVQDMDHENMFWYRQDPGLGLRLIYFSYDVKMKEKGDIPEGYSVSREKKERFSLILESASTNQTSMYLCASRGVGGGLWQYFGPGTRLTVT.

This chain links TRBV5-6 with TRBJ2-1; TRBD2 might be the D (5 bases). This CDR3 comprises 15 residues. Deletions cut 0 bases from V and 0 bases from J, with 7 bases between. Germline CDR1 reads SGHDT; CDR2 reads YYEEEE. The CDR3 region is CASSLGAGSYNEQFF. In DNA form, the CDR3 reads TGTGCCAGCAGCTTGGGGGCGGGCTCCTACAATGAGCAGTTCTTC.

This clone was found once. The V call is TRBV5-6, the J call TRBJ1-2; D uncertain. V was clipped by 2 bases and J by 3 bases, with 5 bases between them. Germline CDR1 and CDR2: SGHDT and YYEEEE. The CDR3 is 12 amino acids. CDR3 region: CASSFSYYGYTF. The DNA for the CDR3 is TGTGCCAGCAGCTTCAGTTACTATGGCTACACCTTC.

V gene TRBV4-3 combines with J gene TRBJ2-6, with D unclear. This CDR3 is built from 15 residues. Germline CDR1 and CDR2: LGHNA and YSLEER. Trimming removed 1 base from V and 2 bases from J, with 6 bases in between. The CDR3: CASSQVQAGANVLTF. CDR3 nucleotide sequence: TGCGCCAGCAGCCAAGTGCAGGCTGGGGCCAACGTCCTGACTTTC.

This clone was seen a few times. The genes are TRBV9 and TRBJ2-7; 10 bases are a match to TRBD2. Germline-derived CDR1 and CDR2 are SGDLS and YYNGEE. There are 12 residues in the CDR3. Trimming at V came to 4 bases and at J to 6 bases, leaving 1 base not matched to a gene. The CDR3 coding sequence is TGTGCCAGCAGCCGGACTAGCGGCGAGCAGTACTTC. Its translation is CASSRTSGEQYF.

The rearrangement uses TRBV19 and TRBJ2-5, with D maybe TRBD2 (5 bases). Trimming took 6 bases from V and 7 from J, leaving 21 bases between them. Germline CDR1 and CDR2: LNHDA and SQIVND (reference sequence). The CDR3 is 15 amino acids. CDR3 sequence: CASRGSDSARRTQYF. In nucleotides, the CDR3 is TGTGCCAGTAGGGGGTCGGACTCCGCCCGGCGGACCCAGTACTTC.

V usage is TRBV6-1 and J usage is TRBJ1-5; D is undetermined. The CDR3 contains 14 residues. The germline V gene has CDR1 MNHNS and CDR2 SASEGT. The V gene lost 9 bases and the J gene lost 2 bases, with 14 bases spanning the gap. CDR3 protein: CASSMVPGNQPQHF. The CDR3 nucleotides read TGTGCCAGTTCTATGGTTCCGGGCAATCAGCCCCAGCATTTT.

The rearrangement joins TRBV7-2 to TRBJ2-7, with 9 bases matching TRBD1. There are 17 residues in the CDR3. Germline CDR1 reads SGHTA; CDR2 reads FQGNSA. J lost 0 bases, V lost 5 bases, and 11 bases had no gene match. In nucleotides, the CDR3 is TGTGCCAGCAGCCCCGTTGGGAGGACAGGGGCCTCCTACGAGCAGTACTTC. Its protein product is CASSPVGRTGASYEQYF. The variable domain in full, completed from reference TRBV7-2 and TRBJ2-7, reads GAGVSQSPSNKVTEKGKDVELRCDPISGHTALYWYRQSLGQGLEFLIYFQGNSAPDKSGLPSDRFSAERTGGSVSTLTIQRTQQEDSAVYLCASSPVGRTGASYEQYFGPGTRLTVT.

V and J are TRBV10-3 and TRBJ2-7; 10 bases are a match to TRBD1. The germline gives CDR1 ENHRY, CDR2 SYGVKD. The CDR3 length is 13 residues. J lost 5 bases, V lost 2 bases, and 0 bases had no gene match. CDR3 bases: TGTGCCATCAGTGAGGGGACAGGGGACGAGCAGTACTTC. This translates into CAISEGTGDEQYF.

The CDR3 loop is CAIREGTENSPLHF. In nucleotides, the CDR3 is TGTGCCATCAGGGAAGGGACAGAGAATTCACCCCTCCACTTT. V gene TRBV10-3 combines with J gene TRBJ1-6; 7 bases line up with TRBD1. V lost 6 bases to trimming and J lost 7 bases; unmatched junction nucleotides: 6. From germline, CDR1 is ENHRY and CDR2 SYGVKD. This CDR3 is built from 14 residues.

The genes are TRBV10-2 and TRBJ2-1; no firm D call. There are 13 residues in the CDR3. Germline CDR1 reads WSHSY; CDR2 reads SAAADI. The V end was cut by 4 bases, the J end by 6 bases, with 10 bases between. The CDR3 here is CASSVIAANEQFF. The CDR3 DNA reads as TGCGCCAGCAGTGTTATAGCCGCCAATGAGCAGTTCTTC.

V gene TRBV6-6 combines with J gene TRBJ1-3; D not certain. Germline V lookup: CDR1 MNHNY, CDR2 SVGAGI (reference sequence). The CDR3 consists of 15 residues. The V and J ends lost 8 bases and 0 bases respectively, with 14 bases between them. The CDR3 region has the DNA TGTGCCAGCTCTAGGACGGGGAACTCTGGAAACACCATATATTTT. Translating gives CASSRTGNSGNTIYF.

This chain joins TRBV7-2 and TRBJ1-5; D possibly corresponds to TRBD1 (6 bases). Per the germline V gene, CDR1 is SGHTA and CDR2 is FQGNSA. The CDR3 consists of 13 residues. Trimming left V 3 bases short and J 6 bases short, with 9 bases between. For the CDR3, the DNA is TGTGCCAGCAGCTTCGCAGGGGTTCAGCCCCAGCATTTT. It is translated as CASSFAGVQPQHF.